This note documents a single T cell receptor beta chain sequence. PCR involved 60 Vbeta and 13 Jbeta primers. Measured with immunoSEQ multiplex PCR; TCRdb has only the in-frame clones, and not every one. The table records some 250,000 clones, roughly 82% of them present only once. This entry comes from a study of cytomegalovirus exposure and HLA in healthy donors. Germline loops: CDR1 SGHTA, CDR2 FQGTGA. V dropped 2 bases and J dropped 0 bases, with 11 bases sitting between them. CDR3 size: 17 residues. The sample was PBMCs. The chain joins TRBV7-3 to TRBJ2-6, with D possibly TRBD2 on 5 matching bases. This receptor was taken from a woman aged 40-49 years in good health and CMV-seropositive. CDR3 in DNA: TGTGCCAGCAGCTTAGAGGGTTTCAGCTCTGGGGCCAACGTCCTGACTTTC. Protein: CASSLEGFSSGANVLTF.